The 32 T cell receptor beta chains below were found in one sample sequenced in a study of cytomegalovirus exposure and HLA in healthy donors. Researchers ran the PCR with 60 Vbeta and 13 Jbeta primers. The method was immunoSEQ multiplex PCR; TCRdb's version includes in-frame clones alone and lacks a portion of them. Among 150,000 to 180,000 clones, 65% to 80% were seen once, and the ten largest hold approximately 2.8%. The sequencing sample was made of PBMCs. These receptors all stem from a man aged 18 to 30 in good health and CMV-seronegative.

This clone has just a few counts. For the CDR3, the DNA is TGTGCCAGCAGTTTATTGGGGCTTGAGCAGTTCTTC. It encodes CASSLLGLEQFF. The rearrangement links TRBV27 to TRBJ2-1; D is perhaps TRBD1 (5 bases). V dropped 1 base and J dropped 9 bases, with 7 bases sitting between them. CDR1 and CDR2 from the germline V gene are MNHEY and SMNVEV (reference sequence). CDR3 length: 12 residues.

The CDR3 is CASSLGQGTFYEQYV. CDR3 in DNA: TGTGCCAGCAGCTTAGGCCAGGGGACATTCTACGAGCAGTACGTC. This chain joins TRBV11-2 and TRBJ2-7, with D perhaps matching TRBD1 (6 bases). The CDR3 totals 15 residues. CDR1 is SGHAT, CDR2 FQNNGV, per germline. Deletions cut 1 base from V and 3 bases from J, with 13 bases between.

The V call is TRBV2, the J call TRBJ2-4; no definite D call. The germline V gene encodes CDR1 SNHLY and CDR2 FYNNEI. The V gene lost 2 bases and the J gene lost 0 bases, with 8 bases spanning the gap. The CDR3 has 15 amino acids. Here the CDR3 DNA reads TGTGCCAGCAGTGAATGGGCTCTAGCCAAAAACATTCAGTACTTC. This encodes CASSEWALAKNIQYF. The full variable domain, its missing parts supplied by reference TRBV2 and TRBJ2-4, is EPEVTQTPSHQVTQMGQEVILRCVPISNHLYFYWYRQILGQKVEFLVSFYNNEISEKSEIFDDQFSVERPDGSNFTLKIRSTKLEDSAMYFCASSEWALAKNIQYFGAGTRLSVL.

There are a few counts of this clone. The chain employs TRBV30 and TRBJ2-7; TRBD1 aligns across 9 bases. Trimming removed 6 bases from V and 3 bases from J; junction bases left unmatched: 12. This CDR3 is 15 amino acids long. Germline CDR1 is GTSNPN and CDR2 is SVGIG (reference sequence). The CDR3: CACQFPGQGLYEQYF. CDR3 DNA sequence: TGTGCCTGTCAATTCCCCGGACAGGGGCTCTACGAGCAGTACTTC.

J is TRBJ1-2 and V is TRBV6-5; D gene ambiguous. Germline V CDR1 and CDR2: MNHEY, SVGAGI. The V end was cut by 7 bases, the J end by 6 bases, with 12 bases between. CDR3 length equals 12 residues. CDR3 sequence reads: CASTSVNDGYTF. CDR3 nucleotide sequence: TGTGCCAGCACCTCAGTAAATGATGGCTACACCTTC.

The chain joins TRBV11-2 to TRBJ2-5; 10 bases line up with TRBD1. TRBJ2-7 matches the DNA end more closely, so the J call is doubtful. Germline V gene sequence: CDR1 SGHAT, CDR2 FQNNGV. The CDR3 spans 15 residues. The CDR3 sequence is CASSSPADRGNEQYF. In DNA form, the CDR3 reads TGTGCCAGCAGTTCCCCCGCGGACAGGGGGAACGAGCAGTACTTC.

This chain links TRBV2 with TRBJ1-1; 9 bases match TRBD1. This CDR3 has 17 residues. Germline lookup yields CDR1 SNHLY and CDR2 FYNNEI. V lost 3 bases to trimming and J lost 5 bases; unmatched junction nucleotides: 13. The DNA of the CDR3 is TGTGCCAGCAGTGACCCCTTACGGGACAGGGTTTGGACTGAAGCTTTCTTT. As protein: CASSDPLRDRVWTEAFF.

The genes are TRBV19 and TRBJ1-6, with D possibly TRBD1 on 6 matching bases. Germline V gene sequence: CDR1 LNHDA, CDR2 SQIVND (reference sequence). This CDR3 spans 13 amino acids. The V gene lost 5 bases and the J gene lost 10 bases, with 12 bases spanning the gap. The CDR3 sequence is CASSAQGKSPLHF. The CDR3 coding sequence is TGTGCCAGTAGTGCACAGGGCAAGTCACCCCTCCACTTT.

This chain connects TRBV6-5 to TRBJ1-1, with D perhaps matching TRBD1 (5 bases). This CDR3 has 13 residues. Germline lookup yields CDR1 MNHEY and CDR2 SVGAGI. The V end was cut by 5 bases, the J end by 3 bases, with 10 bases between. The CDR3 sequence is CASSHRGYTEAFF. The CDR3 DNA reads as TGTGCCAGCAGTCACCGGGGGTACACTGAAGCTTTCTTT.

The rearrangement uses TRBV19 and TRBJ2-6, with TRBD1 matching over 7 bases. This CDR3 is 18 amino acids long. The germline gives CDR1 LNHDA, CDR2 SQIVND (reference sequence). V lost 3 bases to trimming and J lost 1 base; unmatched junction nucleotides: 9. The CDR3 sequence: CASSIVDRAISGANVLTF. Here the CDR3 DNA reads TGTGCCAGTAGTATTGTCGACAGGGCTATTTCTGGGGCCAACGTCCTGACTTTC.

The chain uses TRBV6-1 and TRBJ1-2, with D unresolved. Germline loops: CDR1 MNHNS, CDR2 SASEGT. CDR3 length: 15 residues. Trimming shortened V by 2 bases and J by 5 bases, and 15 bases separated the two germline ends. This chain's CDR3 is CASSERLTDPYGYTF. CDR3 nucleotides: TGTGCCAGCAGTGAACGTTTAACAGACCCTTATGGCTACACCTTC.

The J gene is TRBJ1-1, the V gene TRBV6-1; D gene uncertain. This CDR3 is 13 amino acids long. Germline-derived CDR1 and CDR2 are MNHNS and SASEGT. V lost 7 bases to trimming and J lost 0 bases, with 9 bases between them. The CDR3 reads CASKIRLNTEAFF. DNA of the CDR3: TGTGCCAGCAAAATACGGTTGAACACTGAAGCTTTCTTT.

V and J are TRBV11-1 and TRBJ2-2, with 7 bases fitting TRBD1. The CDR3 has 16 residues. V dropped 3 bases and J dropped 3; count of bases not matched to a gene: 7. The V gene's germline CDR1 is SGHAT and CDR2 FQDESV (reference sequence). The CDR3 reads CASSFTLGQDTGELFF. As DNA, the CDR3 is TGTGCCAGCAGCTTTACTCTTGGACAGGACACCGGGGAGCTGTTTTTT.

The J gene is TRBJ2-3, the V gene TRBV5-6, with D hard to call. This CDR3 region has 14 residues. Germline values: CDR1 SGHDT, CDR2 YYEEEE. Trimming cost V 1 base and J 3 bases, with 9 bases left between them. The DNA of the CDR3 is TGTGCCAGCAGCTTGTTTGGCATGACAGATACGCAGTATTTT. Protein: CASSLFGMTDTQYF. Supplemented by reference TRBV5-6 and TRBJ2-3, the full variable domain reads DAGVTQSPTHLIKTRGQQVTLRCSPKSGHDTVSWYQQALGQGPQFIFQYYEEEERQRGNFPDRFSGHQFPNYSSELNVNALLLGDSALYLCASSLFGMTDTQYFGPGTRLTVL.

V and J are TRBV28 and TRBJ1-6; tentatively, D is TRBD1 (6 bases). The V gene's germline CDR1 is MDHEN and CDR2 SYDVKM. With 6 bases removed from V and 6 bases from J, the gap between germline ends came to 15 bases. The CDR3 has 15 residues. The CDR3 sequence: CASRDGGALNSPLHF. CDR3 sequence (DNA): TGTGCCAGCAGGGACGGGGGGGCGCTTAATTCACCCCTCCACTTT. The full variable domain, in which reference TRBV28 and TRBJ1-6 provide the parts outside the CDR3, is DVKVTQSSRYLVKRTGEKVFLECVQDMDHENMFWYRQDPGLGLRLIYFSYDVKMKEKGDIPEGYSVSREKKERFSLILESASTNQTSMYLCASRDGGALNSPLHFGNGTRLTVT.

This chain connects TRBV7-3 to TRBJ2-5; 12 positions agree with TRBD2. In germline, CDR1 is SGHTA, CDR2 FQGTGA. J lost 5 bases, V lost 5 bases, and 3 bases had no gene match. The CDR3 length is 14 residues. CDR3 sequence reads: CASSPGLAGETQYF. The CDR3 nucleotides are TGTGCCAGCAGCCCTGGACTAGCGGGGGAGACCCAGTACTTC.

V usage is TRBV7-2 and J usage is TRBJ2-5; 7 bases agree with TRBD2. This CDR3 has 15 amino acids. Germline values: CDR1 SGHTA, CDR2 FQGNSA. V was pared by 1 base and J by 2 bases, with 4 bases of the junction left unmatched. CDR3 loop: CASSLVRAGQETQYF. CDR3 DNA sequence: TGTGCCAGCAGCTTAGTTCGAGCGGGGCAAGAGACCCAGTACTTC.

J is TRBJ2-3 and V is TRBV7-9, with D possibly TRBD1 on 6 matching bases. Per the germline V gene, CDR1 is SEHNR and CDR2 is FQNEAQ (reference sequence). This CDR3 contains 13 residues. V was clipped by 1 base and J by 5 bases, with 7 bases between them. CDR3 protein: CASSLETGDTQYF. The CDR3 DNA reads TGTGCCAGCAGCTTAGAGACAGGAGATACGCAGTATTTT. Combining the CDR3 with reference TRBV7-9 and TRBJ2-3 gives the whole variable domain DTGVSQNPRHKITKRGQNVTFRCDPISEHNRLYWYRQTLGQGPEFLTYFQNEAQLEKSRLLSDRFSAERPKGSFSTLEIQRTEQGDSAMYLCASSLETGDTQYFGPGTRLTVL.

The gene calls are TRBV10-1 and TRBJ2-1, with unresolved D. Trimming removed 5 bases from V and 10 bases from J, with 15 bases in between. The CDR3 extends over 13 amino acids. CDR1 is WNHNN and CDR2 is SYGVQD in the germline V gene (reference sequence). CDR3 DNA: TGCGCCAGCAGTCTTGGCCCCTCGCGGGAGCAGTTCTTC. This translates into CASSLGPSREQFF.

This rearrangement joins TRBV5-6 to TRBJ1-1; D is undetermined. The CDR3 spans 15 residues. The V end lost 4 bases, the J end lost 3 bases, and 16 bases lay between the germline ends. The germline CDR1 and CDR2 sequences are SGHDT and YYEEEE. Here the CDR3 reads CASSHPTVKDTEAFF. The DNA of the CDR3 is TGTGCCAGCAGCCACCCCACAGTAAAGGACACTGAAGCTTTCTTT.

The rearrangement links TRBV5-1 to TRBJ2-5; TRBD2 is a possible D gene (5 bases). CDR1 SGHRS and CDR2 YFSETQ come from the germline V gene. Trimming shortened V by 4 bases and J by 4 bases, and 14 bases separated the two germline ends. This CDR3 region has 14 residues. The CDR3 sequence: CASSMDGLRETQYF. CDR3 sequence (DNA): TGCGCCAGCAGCATGGACGGACTTCGAGAGACCCAGTACTTC. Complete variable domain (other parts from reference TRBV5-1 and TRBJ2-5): KAGVTQTPRYLIKTRGQQVTLSCSPISGHRSVSWYQQTPGQGLQFLFEYFSETQRNKGNFPGRFSGRQFSNSRSEMNVSTLELGDSALYLCASSMDGLRETQYFGPGTRLLVL.

The CDR3: CASSGPQDFYGYTF. The CDR3 coding sequence is TGTGCCAGCAGTGGACCTCAGGACTTTTATGGCTACACCTTC. The rearrangement uses TRBV28 and TRBJ1-2; no reliable D call. The V gene lost 5 bases and the J gene lost 5 bases, with 15 bases spanning the gap. This CDR3 spans 14 amino acids. Germline assignment: CDR1 MDHEN and CDR2 SYDVKM.

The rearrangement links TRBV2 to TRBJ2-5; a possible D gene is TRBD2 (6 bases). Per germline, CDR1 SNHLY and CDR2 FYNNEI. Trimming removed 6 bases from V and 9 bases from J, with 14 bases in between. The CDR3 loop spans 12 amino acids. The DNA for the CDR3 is TGTGCCAGCAGCATGACATGGGGGGCCCAGTACTTC. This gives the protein CASSMTWGAQYF.

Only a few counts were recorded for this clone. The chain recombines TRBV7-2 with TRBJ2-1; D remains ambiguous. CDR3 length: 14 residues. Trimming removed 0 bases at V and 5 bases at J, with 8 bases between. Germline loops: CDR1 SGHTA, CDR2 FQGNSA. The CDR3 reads CASSLAYRNNEQFF. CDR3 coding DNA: TGTGCCAGCAGCTTAGCGTACAGAAACAATGAGCAGTTCTTC.

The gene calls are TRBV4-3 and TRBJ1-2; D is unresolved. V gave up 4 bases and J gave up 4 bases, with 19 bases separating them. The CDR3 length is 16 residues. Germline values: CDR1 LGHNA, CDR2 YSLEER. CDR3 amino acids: CASSPVPGRYGYGYTF. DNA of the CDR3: TGCGCCAGCAGCCCCGTCCCGGGTAGGTACGGCTATGGCTACACCTTC.

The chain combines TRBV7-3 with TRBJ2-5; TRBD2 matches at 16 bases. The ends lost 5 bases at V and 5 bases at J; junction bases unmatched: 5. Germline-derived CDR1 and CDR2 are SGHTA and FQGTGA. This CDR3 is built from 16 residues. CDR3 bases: TGTGCCAGCAGCGAGGGACTAGCGGGGGGGCGCGAGACCCAGTACTTC. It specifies CASSEGLAGGRETQYF.

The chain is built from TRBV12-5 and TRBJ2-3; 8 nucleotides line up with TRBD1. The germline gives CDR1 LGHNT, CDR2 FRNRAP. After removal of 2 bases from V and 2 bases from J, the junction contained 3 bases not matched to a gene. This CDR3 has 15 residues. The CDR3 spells CASGLQGADTDTQYF. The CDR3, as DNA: TGTGCTAGTGGTTTGCAGGGGGCTGACACAGATACGCAGTATTTT.

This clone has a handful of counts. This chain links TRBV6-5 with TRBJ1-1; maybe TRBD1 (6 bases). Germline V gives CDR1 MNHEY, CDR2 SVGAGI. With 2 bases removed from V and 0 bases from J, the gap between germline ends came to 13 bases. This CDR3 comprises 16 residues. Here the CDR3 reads CASSYGAGTLNTEAFF. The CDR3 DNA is TGTGCCAGCAGTTACGGAGCCGGGACACTGAACACTGAAGCTTTCTTT.

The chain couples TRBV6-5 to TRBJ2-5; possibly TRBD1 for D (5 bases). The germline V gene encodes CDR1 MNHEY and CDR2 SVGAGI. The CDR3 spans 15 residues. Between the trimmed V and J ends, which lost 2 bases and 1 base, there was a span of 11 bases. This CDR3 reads CASSYRGDPQETQYF. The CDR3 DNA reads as TGTGCCAGCAGTTACAGGGGCGACCCCCAAGAGACCCAGTACTTC.

CDR3 loop: CASSLSKGGGAMWSEQYF. Here the CDR3 DNA reads TGTGCCAGCAGCTTATCGAAGGGCGGGGGGGCTATGTGGAGCGAGCAGTACTTC. J is TRBJ2-7 and V is TRBV7-9, with 9 bases matching TRBD2. This CDR3 is 18 amino acids long. With 2 bases clipped from V and 6 bases from J, the junction kept 17 bases outside the gene matches. CDR1 and CDR2 (germline): SEHNR, FQNEAQ (reference sequence).

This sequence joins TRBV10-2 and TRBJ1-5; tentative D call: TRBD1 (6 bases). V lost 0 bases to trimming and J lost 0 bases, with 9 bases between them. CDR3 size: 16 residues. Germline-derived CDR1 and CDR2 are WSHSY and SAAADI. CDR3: CASSESAGVSNQPQHF. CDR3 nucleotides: TGCGCCAGCAGTGAGTCGGCAGGGGTTAGCAATCAGCCCCAGCATTTT.

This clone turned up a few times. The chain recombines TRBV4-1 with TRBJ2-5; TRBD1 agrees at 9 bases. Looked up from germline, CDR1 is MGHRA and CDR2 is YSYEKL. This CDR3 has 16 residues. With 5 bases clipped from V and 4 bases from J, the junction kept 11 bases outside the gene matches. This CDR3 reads CASSLTAGTGLETQYF. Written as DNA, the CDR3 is TGCGCCAGCAGCTTGACTGCCGGGACAGGGTTAGAGACCCAGTACTTC.